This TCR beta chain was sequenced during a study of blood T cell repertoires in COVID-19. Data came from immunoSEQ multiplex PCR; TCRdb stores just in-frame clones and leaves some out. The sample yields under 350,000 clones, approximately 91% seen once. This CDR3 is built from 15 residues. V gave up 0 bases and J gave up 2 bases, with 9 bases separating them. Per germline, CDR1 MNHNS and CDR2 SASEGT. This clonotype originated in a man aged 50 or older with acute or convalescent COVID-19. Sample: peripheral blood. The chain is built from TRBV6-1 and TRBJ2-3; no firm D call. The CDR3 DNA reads TGTGCCAGCAGTGAAGCGAGCCGCTCCACAGATACGCAGTATTTT. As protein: CASSEASRSTDTQYF.